A single sample is the source of the 8 T cell receptor beta chains below, sequenced in a study of blood T cell repertoires in COVID-19. Clones were read by immunoSEQ multiplex PCR, and TCRdb kept only the in-frame ones, dropping some. The profile shows approximately 130,000 clones, about 80% of them singletons. Sequencing was performed on peripheral blood. These receptor sequences come from a human donor in a cohort sampled during active COVID-19.

The CDR3 is CASSLGPVGTGDAEAFF. The CDR3 DNA is TGCGCCAGCAGCTTGGGCCCGGTTGGGACAGGGGACGCTGAAGCTTTCTTT. This sequence joins TRBV5-1 and TRBJ1-1; 10 nucleotides line up with TRBD1. Trimming at V came to 0 bases and at J to 6 bases, leaving 11 bases not matched to a gene. The CDR3 runs 17 residues. Germline assignment: CDR1 SGHRS and CDR2 YFSETQ.

The chain recombines TRBV25-1 with TRBJ1-5; no definite D call. Germline loops: CDR1 MGHDK, CDR2 SYGVNS. V lost 1 base and J 4 bases, leaving 8 bases between the germline ends. CDR3 length: 14 amino acids. The CDR3 spells CASSEFGENQPQHF. The CDR3 DNA follows: TGTGCCAGCAGTGAATTCGGGGAAAATCAGCCCCAGCATTTT. Combining the CDR3 with reference TRBV25-1 and TRBJ1-5 gives the whole variable domain EADIYQTPRYLVIGTGKKITLECSQTMGHDKMYWYQQDPGMELHLIHYSYGVNSTEKGDLSSESTVSRIRTEHFPLTLESARPSHTSQYLCASSEFGENQPQHFGDGTRLSIL.

The V call is TRBV18, the J call TRBJ1-5; weak D call: TRBD1 (5 bases). This CDR3 is built from 15 residues. Germline CDR1 KGHSH, CDR2 LQKENI. Trimming stripped 2 bases from V and 0 bases from J, with 8 bases between. CDR3 sequence reads: CASSPAGNSNQPQHF. DNA for the CDR3: TGTGCCAGCTCACCAGCAGGGAATAGCAATCAGCCCCAGCATTTT.

The chain recombines TRBV19 with TRBJ1-6; TRBD1 aligns across 9 bases. Germline-derived CDR1 and CDR2 are LNHDA and SQIVND (reference sequence). V was clipped by 3 bases and J by 10 bases; unmatched bases: 19. This CDR3 is built from 19 residues. Here the CDR3 reads CASSIPTHSWTGEVSPLHF. CDR3 nucleotides: TGTGCCAGTAGTATCCCTACACACTCCTGGACAGGGGAGGTCTCACCCCTCCACTTT.

V and J are TRBV5-6 and TRBJ2-3, with TRBD1 matching over 8 bases. With V trimmed by 1 base and J by 0 bases, 4 bases remained unmatched. Germline V CDR1 and CDR2: SGHDT, YYEEEE. This CDR3 has 16 residues. The DNA for the CDR3 is TGTGCCAGCAGCTTGTGGAGGGACAGGAGCACAGATACGCAGTATTTT. Translating it yields CASSLWRDRSTDTQYF.

This clone was counted a few times. J is TRBJ1-1 and V is TRBV30, with D possibly TRBD1 on 6 matching bases. Trimming shortened V by 3 bases and J by 11 bases, and 16 bases separated the two germline ends. This CDR3 contains 12 residues. The germline gives CDR1 GTSNPN, CDR2 SVGIG (reference sequence). The CDR3 loop reads CAWSSGGRGAFF. CDR3 DNA: TGTGCCTGGAGCTCGGGGGGGCGCGGGGCTTTCTTT. Filled out from reference TRBV30 and TRBJ1-1, the complete variable domain reads SQTIHQWPATLVQPVGSPLSLECTVEGTSNPNLYWYRQAAGRGLQLLFYSVGIGQISSEVPQNLSASRPQDRQFILSSKKLLLSDSGFYLCAWSSGGRGAFFGQGTRLTVV.

V and J are TRBV10-1 and TRBJ2-7; maybe TRBD2 (6 bases). The germline CDR1 and CDR2 sequences are WNHNN and SYGVQD (reference sequence). Deletions cut 2 bases from V and 7 bases from J, with 15 bases between. The CDR3 runs to 14 residues. The CDR3 loop is CASSEVGGGLEQYF. CDR3 DNA: TGCGCCAGCAGTGAGGTCGGGGGAGGACTGGAGCAGTACTTC.

The gene calls are TRBV29-1 and TRBJ1-2; possible D gene TRBD1, 6 bases. Germline loops: CDR1 SQVTM, CDR2 ANQGSEA. The germline V and J ends were trimmed by 0 bases and 4 bases, with 12 bases remaining between them. This CDR3 is built from 14 residues. The CDR3 nucleotides read TGCAGCGTTGAAGAGAAGGGGGAAGGCTATGGCTACACCTTC. Its protein product is CSVEEKGEGYGYTF.